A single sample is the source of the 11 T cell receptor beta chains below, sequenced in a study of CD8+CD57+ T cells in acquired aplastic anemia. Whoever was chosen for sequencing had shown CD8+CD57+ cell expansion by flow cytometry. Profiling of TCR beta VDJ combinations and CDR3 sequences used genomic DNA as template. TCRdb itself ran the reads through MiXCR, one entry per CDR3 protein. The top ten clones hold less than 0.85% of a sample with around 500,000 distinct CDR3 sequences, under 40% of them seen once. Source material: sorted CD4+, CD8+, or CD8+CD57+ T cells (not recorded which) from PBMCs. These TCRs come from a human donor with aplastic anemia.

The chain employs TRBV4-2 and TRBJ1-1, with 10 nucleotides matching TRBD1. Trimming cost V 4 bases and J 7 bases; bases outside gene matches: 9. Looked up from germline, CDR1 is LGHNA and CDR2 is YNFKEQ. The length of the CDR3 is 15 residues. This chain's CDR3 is CASSPQLGQGVEAFF. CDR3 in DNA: TGTGCCAGCAGCCCGCAACTAGGACAGGGGGTTGAAGCTTTCTTT.

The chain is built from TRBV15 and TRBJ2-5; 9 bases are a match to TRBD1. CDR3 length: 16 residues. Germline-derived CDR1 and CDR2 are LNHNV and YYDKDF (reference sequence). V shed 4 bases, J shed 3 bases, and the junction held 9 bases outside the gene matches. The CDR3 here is CATSTGTGLVEETQYF. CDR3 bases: TGTGCCACCAGCACGGGGACAGGGCTGGTAGAAGAGACCCAGTACTTC.

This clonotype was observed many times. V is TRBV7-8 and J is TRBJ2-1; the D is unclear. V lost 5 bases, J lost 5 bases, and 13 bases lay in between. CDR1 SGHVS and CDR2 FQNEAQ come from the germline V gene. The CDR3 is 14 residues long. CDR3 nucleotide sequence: TGTGCCAGCAGCCGTCTTCGTAACGACAATGAGCAGTTCTTC. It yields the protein CASSRLRNDNEQFF.

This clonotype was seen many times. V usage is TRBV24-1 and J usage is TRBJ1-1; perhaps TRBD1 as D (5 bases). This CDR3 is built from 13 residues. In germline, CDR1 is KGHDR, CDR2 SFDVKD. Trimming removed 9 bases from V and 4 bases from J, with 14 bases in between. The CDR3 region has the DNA TGTGCCACCGCCGTAAAGGGGAGCACTGAAGCTTTCTTT. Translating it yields CATAVKGSTEAFF.

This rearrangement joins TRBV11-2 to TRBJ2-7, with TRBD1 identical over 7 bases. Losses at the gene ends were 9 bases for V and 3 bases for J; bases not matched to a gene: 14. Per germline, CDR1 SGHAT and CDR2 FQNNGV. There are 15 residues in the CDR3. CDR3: CASWNLSTGDYEQYF. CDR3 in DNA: TGTGCCAGTTGGAACCTTTCAACAGGGGACTACGAGCAGTACTTC. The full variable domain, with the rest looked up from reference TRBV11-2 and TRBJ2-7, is EAGVAQSPRYKIIEKRQSVAFWCNPISGHATLYWYQQILGQGPKLLIQFQNNGVVDDSQLPKDRFSAERLKGVDSTLKIQPAKLEDSAVYLCASWNLSTGDYEQYFGPGTRLTVT.

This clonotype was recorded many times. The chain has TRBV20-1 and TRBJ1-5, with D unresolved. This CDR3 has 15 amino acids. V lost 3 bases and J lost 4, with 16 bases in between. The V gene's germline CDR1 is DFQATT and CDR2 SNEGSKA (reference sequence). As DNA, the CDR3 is TGCAGTGCTAGTACTATCTCAGACTTGAATCAGCCCCAGCATTTT. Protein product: CSASTISDLNQPQHF.

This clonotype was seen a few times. The CDR3: CASSGGQGTSYNEQFF. CDR3 DNA sequence: TGTGCCAGTAGTGGGGGACAGGGGACCTCCTACAATGAGCAGTTCTTC. The chain has TRBV19 and TRBJ2-1; the match to TRBD1 covers 10 bases. The ends lost 5 bases at V and 0 bases at J; junction bases unmatched: 4. The CDR3 consists of 16 residues. Germline CDR1 is LNHDA and CDR2 is SQIVND (reference sequence).

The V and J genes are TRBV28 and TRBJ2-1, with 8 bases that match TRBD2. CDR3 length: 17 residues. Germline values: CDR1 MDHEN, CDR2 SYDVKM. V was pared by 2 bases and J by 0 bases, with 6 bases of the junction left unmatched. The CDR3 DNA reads TGTGCCAGCAGTTTAAGGGGACTAGTAAGCTCCTACAATGAGCAGTTCTTC. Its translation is CASSLRGLVSSYNEQFF.

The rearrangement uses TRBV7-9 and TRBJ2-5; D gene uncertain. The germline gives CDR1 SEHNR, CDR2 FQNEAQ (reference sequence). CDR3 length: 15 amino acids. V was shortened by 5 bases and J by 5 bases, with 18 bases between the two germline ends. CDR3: CASSQVREGVETQYF. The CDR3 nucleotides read TGTGCCAGCAGCCAAGTCCGTGAAGGCGTGGAGACCCAGTACTTC.

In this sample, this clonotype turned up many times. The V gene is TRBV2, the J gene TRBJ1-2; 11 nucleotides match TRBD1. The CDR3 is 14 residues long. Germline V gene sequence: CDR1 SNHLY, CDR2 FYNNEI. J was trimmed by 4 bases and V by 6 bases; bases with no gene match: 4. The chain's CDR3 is CASRRTGGAYGYTF. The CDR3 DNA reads TGTGCCAGCAGGCGGACAGGGGGCGCCTATGGCTACACCTTC.

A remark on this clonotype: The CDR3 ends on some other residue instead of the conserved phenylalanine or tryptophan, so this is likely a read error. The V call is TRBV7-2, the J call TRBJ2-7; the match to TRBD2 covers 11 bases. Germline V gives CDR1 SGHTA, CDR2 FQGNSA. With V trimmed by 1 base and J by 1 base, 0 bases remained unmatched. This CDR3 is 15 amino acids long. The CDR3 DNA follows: TGTGCCAGCAGCTTAGTAGCGGGGGGGTCCTACGAGCAGTACCTC. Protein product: CASSLVAGGSYEQYL.